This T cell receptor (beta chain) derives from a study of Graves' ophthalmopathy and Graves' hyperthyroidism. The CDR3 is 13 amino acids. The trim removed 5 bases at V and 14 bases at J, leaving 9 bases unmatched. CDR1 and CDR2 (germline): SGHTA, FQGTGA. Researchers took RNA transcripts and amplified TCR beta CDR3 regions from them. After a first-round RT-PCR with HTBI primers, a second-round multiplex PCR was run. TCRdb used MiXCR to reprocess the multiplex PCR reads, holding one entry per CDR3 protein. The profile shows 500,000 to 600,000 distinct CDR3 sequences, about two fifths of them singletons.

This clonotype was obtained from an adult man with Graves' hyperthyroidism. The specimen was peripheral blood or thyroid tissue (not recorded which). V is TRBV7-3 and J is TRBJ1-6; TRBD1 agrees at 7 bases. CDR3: CASSPKTGSTLHF. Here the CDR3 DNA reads TGTGCCAGCAGCCCGAAGACAGGGTCGACCCTCCACTTT.